Following are 4 T cell receptor beta chains from one sample sequenced in a study of metastatic and nonmetastatic thyroid tumors. Patients had received no treatment of any kind before thyroid surgery. TCRdb used MiXCR to call clones anew from the PCR reads. The data contain about 18,000 clones, less than 25% of them singletons. The sample comprised tumor tissue. The receptors come from a female donor with papillary thyroid cancer or a benign thyroid nodule (not recorded which). Some clones in this sample may be carry-over from other donors' samples.

Many counts were recorded for this clone. A read error may produce the germline difference seen at one junction end. The gene calls are TRBV7-7 and TRBJ2-7, with TRBD1 matching over 7 bases. There are 18 residues in the CDR3. In germline, CDR1 is SSHAT, CDR2 FNYEAQ (reference sequence). CDR3: CASSLVEFGWDSIYEQYF. CDR3 DNA: TGTGCTAGCAGCTTAGTAGAATTCGGGTGGGACAGCATCTACGAGCAGTACTTC. The variable domain in full, with the rest retrieved from reference TRBV7-7 and TRBJ2-7, is GAGVSQSPRYKVTKRGQDVTLRCDPISSHATLYWYQQALGQGPEFLTYFNYEAQPDKSGLPSDRFSAERPEGSISTLTIQRTEQRDSAMYRCASSLVEFGWDSIYEQYFGPGTRLTVT.

Many counts were recorded for this clone. CDR3 nucleotide sequence: TGTGCCAGTAGTATTGGTCTCCAGAAGACAGCCGGGGGTCAGCCCCAGCATTTT. Protein product: CASSIGLQKTAGGQPQHF. This rearrangement joins TRBV19 to TRBJ1-5; possibly TRBD1 for D (5 bases). Germline V CDR1 and CDR2: LNHDA, SQIVND (reference sequence). The CDR3 has 18 amino acids. Trimming took off 3 bases at V and 6 bases at J, with 24 bases between the two ends.

This clone was seen a handful of times. The genes are TRBV6-4 and TRBJ1-1; D gene uncertain. The V gene lost 7 bases and the J gene lost 2 bases, with 11 bases spanning the gap. Germline CDR1 is MRHNA and CDR2 is SNTAGT. The CDR3 consists of 13 residues. DNA for the CDR3: TGTGCCAGCATCCCCGAGGCCAACACTGAAGCTTTCTTT. This encodes CASIPEANTEAFF.

The table lists this clone with many counts. The chain is built from TRBV20-1 and TRBJ2-7, with a possible D match to TRBD2 (5 bases). Germline CDR1 is DFQATT and CDR2 is SNEGSKA (reference sequence). V lost 2 bases, J lost 5 bases, and 13 bases lay in between. This CDR3 is built from 13 residues. CDR3 residues: CSARSEDRHEQYF. The CDR3 DNA reads TGCAGTGCTAGATCGGAGGACCGCCACGAGCAGTACTTC.